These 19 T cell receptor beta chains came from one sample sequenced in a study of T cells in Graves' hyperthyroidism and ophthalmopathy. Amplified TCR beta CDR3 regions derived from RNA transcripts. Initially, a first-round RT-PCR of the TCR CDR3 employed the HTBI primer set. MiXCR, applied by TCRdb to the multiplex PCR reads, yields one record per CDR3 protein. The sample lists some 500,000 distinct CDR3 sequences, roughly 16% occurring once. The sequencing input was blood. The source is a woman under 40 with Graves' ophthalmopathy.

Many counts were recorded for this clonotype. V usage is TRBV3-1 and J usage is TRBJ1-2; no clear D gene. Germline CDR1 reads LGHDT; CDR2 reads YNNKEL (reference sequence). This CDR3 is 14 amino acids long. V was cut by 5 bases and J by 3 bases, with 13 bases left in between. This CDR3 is CASSESAAYYGYTF. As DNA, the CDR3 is TGTGCCAGCAGCGAATCGGCAGCCTACTATGGCTACACCTTC.

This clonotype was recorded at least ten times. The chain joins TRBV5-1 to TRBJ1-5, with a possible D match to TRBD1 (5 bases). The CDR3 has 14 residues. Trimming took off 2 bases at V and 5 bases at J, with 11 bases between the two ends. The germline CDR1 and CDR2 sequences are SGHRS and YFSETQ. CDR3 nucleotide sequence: TGCGCCAGCAGCTTAGGCGGAGGGGATCAGCCCCAGCATTTT. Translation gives CASSLGGGDQPQHF. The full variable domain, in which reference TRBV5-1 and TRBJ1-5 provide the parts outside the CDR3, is KAGVTQTPRYLIKTRGQQVTLSCSPISGHRSVSWYQQTPGQGLQFLFEYFSETQRNKGNFPGRFSGRQFSNSRSEMNVSTLELGDSALYLCASSLGGGDQPQHFGDGTRLSIL.

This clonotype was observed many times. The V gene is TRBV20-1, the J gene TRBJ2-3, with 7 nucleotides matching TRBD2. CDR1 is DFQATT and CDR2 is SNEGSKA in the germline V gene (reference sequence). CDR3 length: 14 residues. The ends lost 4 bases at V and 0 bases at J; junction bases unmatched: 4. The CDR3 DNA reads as TGCAGTGCTACGGCGGGGGACAGCACAGATACGCAGTATTTT. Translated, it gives CSATAGDSTDTQYF.

CDR3 amino acids: CASRPGRNTEAFF. The CDR3 coding sequence is TGTGCCAGTAGACCGGGGAGGAACACTGAAGCTTTCTTT. The rearrangement links TRBV19 to TRBJ1-1; D is uncertain. Per germline, CDR1 LNHDA and CDR2 SQIVND (reference sequence). Trimming took off 6 bases at V and 1 base at J, with 9 bases between the two ends. The CDR3 has 13 residues.

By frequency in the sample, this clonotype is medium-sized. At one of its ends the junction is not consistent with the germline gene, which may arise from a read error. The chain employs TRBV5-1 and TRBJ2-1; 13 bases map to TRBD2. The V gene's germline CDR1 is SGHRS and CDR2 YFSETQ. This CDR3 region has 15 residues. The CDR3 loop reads CASSLGLAGANEQFF. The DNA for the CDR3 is TGTGCCAGCAGCTTAGGACTAGCGGGAGCCAATGAGCAGTTCTTC.

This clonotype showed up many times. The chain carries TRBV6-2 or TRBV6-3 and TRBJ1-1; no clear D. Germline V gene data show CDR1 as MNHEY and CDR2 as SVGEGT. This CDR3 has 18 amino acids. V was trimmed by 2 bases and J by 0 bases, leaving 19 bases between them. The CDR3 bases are TGTGCCAGCAGTTACCCATTTCGCAGGTCAACGGTGAACACTGAAGCTTTCTTT. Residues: CASSYPFRRSTVNTEAFF.

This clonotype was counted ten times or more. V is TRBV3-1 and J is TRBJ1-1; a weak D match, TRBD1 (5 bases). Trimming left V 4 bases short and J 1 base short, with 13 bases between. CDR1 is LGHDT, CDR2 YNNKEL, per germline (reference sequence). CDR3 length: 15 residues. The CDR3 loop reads CASSPFGGRNTEAFF. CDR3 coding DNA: TGTGCCAGCAGCCCGTTCGGGGGAAGGAACACTGAAGCTTTCTTT.

CDR3 DNA: TGCGCCAGCAGCTTACAGGGGGCCCCCAAAGAGACCCAGTACTTC. Translated: CASSLQGAPKETQYF. The genes are TRBV5-1 and TRBJ2-5, with 9 bases lining up with TRBD1. The CDR3 consists of 15 residues. Germline CDR1 is SGHRS and CDR2 is YFSETQ. The V gene end was trimmed by 2 bases and the J gene end by 3 bases; junction bases not matched to a gene: 5.

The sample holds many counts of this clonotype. This CDR3 reads CASSLARGADTF. CDR3 sequence (DNA): TGTGCCAGCAGCTTAGCGCGAGGGGCGGACACCTTC. The chain carries TRBV7-2 and TRBJ1-2; possible D gene TRBD1, 5 bases. This CDR3 comprises 12 residues. Between the trimmed V and J ends, which lost 0 bases and 12 bases, there was a span of 11 bases. From germline, CDR1 is SGHTA and CDR2 FQGNSA. Filled out from reference TRBV7-2 and TRBJ1-2, the complete variable domain reads GAGVSQSPSNKVTEKGKDVELRCDPISGHTALYWYRQSLGQGLEFLIYFQGNSAPDKSGLPSDRFSAERTGGSVSTLTIQRTQQEDSAVYLCASSLARGADTFGSGTRLTVV.

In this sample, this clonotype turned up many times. CDR3 sequence (DNA): TGTGCCAGCAGCTCATCAGGGACCAGCTCCTACAATGAGCAGTTCTTC. Its translation: CASSSSGTSSYNEQFF. The chain couples TRBV7-2 to TRBJ2-1, with D perhaps being TRBD1 or TRBD2 (5 bases each). This CDR3 has 16 residues. V shed 4 bases and J shed 0 bases, with 13 bases lying between them. The germline V gene encodes CDR1 SGHTA and CDR2 FQGNSA.

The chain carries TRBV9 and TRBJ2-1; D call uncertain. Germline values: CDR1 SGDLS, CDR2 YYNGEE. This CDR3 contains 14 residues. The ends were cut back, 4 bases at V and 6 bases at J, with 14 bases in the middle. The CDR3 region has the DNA TGTGCCAGCAGCACCAAAGACTTCATCAATGAGCAGTTCTTC. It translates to CASSTKDFINEQFF.

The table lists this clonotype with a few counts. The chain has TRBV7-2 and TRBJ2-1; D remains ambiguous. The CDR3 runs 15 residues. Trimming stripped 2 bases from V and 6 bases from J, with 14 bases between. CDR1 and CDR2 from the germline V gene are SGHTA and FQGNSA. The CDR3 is CASSLNTNPFNEQFF. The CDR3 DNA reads TGTGCCAGCAGCTTAAACACCAACCCATTCAATGAGCAGTTCTTC.

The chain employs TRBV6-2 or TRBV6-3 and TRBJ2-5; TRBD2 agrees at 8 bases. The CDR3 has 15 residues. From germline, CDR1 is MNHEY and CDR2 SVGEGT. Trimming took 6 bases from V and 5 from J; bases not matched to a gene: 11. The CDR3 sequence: CASRARLGLEETQYF. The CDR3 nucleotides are TGTGCCAGCAGGGCCCGGTTGGGACTAGAGGAGACCCAGTACTTC.

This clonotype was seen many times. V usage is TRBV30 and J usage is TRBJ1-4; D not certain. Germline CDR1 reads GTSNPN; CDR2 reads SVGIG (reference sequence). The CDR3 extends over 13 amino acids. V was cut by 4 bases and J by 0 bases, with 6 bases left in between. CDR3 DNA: TGTGCCTGGACACCCGCAACTAATGAAAAACTGTTTTTT. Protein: CAWTPATNEKLFF.

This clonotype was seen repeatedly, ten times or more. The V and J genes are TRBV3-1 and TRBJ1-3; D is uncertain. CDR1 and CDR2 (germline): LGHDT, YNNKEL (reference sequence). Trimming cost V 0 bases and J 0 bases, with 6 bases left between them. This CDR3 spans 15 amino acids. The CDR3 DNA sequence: TGTGCCAGCAGCCAAGATATCAGCTCTGGAAACACCATATATTTT. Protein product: CASSQDISSGNTIYF.

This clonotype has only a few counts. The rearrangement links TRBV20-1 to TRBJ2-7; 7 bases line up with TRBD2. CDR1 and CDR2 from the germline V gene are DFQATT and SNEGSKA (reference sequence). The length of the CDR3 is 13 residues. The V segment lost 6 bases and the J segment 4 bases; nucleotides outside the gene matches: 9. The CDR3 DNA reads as TGCAGTGCATTTGGGGAGGGGCCTTACGAGCAGTACTTC. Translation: CSAFGEGPYEQYF.

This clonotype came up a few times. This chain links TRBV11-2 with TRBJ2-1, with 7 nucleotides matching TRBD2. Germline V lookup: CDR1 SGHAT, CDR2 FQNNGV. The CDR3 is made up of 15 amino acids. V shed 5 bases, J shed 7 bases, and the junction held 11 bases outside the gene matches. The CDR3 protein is CASSVVVPGGNEQFF. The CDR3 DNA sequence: TGTGCCAGCAGCGTAGTAGTACCCGGGGGGAATGAGCAGTTCTTC.

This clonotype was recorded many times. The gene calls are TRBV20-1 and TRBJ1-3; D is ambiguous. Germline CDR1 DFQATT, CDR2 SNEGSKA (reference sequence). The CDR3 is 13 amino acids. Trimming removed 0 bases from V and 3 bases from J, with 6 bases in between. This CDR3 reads CSAREERGNTIYF. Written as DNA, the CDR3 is TGCAGTGCTAGAGAAGAACGTGGAAACACCATATATTTT.

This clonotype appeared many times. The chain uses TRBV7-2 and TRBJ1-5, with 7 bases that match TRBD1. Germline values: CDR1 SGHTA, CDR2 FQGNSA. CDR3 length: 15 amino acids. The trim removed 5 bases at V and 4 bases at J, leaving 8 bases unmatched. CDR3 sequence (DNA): TGTGCCAGCAGCCGAAGGGGGACAGAAAATCAGCCCCAGCATTTT. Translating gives CASSRRGTENQPQHF. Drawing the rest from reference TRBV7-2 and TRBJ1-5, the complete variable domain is GAGVSQSPSNKVTEKGKDVELRCDPISGHTALYWYRQSLGQGLEFLIYFQGNSAPDKSGLPSDRFSAERTGGSVSTLTIQRTQQEDSAVYLCASSRRGTENQPQHFGDGTRLSIL.